The 21 T cell receptor beta chains listed next were all sequenced from one sample in a study of blood T cell repertoires in COVID-19. Only in-frame clones appear in the TCRdb table, and some are missing; sequencing was by immunoSEQ multiplex PCR. The top ten hold around 20% of the sample, which has 220,000 or so clones, roughly 84% seen once. Input material: peripheral blood. These receptors came from a man between 25 and 39 years old with active or convalescent COVID-19.

CDR3 sequence reads: CASSFLQGGTDTQYF. The CDR3 bases are TGCGCCAGCAGCTTCCTACAGGGGGGCACAGATACGCAGTATTTT. The chain couples TRBV5-1 to TRBJ2-3; 8 bases match TRBD1. V lost 2 bases and J lost 1; bases outside the gene matches: 3. From germline, CDR1 is SGHRS and CDR2 YFSETQ. CDR3 length: 15 amino acids. Looking up the rest from reference TRBV5-1 and TRBJ2-3 gives the full variable domain: KAGVTQTPRYLIKTRGQQVTLSCSPISGHRSVSWYQQTPGQGLQFLFEYFSETQRNKGNFPGRFSGRQFSNSRSEMNVSTLELGDSALYLCASSFLQGGTDTQYFGPGTRLTVL.

The chain carries TRBV6-4 and TRBJ2-7; D remains ambiguous. Trimming removed 9 bases from V and 3 bases from J, with 9 bases in between. The CDR3 is 11 amino acids. Per germline, CDR1 MRHNA and CDR2 SNTAGT. The CDR3 nucleotides read TGTGCCAGAGACACGGTCTACGAGCAGTACTTC. Translated, it gives CARDTVYEQYF.

The chain has TRBV7-2 and TRBJ2-7, with 11 nucleotides matching TRBD2. Trimming took 2 bases from V and 0 from J; bases not matched to a gene: 6. The germline V gene encodes CDR1 SGHTA and CDR2 FQGNSA. This CDR3 is built from 17 residues. CDR3 loop: CASSLYPSGGSSYEQYF. CDR3 bases: TGTGCCAGCAGCTTATACCCTAGCGGGGGGAGCTCCTACGAGCAGTACTTC.

The V gene is TRBV7-2, the J gene TRBJ2-1, with TRBD2 as a possible D gene (7 bases). CDR1 SGHTA and CDR2 FQGNSA come from the germline V gene. Trimming took 4 bases from V and 10 from J, leaving 20 bases between them. The CDR3 consists of 15 residues. The DNA of the CDR3 is TGTGCCAGCAGCTCCAGCCGTGGGGGGGCTGGGGAGCAGTTCTTC. It yields the protein CASSSSRGGAGEQFF.

This rearrangement joins TRBV7-9 to TRBJ2-1; D is uncertain. The CDR3 runs 14 residues. V was cut by 1 base and J by 9 bases, with 13 bases left in between. Per germline, CDR1 SEHNR and CDR2 FQNEAQ (reference sequence). As DNA, the CDR3 is TGTGCCAGCAGCTTAGTAGACTTCGTCGGTGAGCAGTTCTTC. Translating gives CASSLVDFVGEQFF. The whole variable domain, remainder taken from reference TRBV7-9 and TRBJ2-1, is DTGVSQNPRHKITKRGQNVTFRCDPISEHNRLYWYRQTLGQGPEFLTYFQNEAQLEKSRLLSDRFSAERPKGSFSTLEIQRTEQGDSAMYLCASSLVDFVGEQFFGPGTRLTVL.

The chain carries TRBV4-3 and TRBJ2-6; 7 bases match TRBD1. CDR3 size: 18 residues. Germline CDR1 is LGHNA and CDR2 is YSLEER. V shed 4 bases and J 0 bases; nucleotides not matched to a gene: 9. The CDR3 here is CASSLRGQIISGANVLTF. As DNA, the CDR3 is TGCGCCAGCAGCCTCCGGGGACAGATAATCTCTGGGGCCAACGTCCTGACTTTC.

The rearrangement joins TRBV15 to TRBJ2-3; D remains ambiguous. CDR1 and CDR2 from the germline V gene are LNHNV and YYDKDF (reference sequence). This CDR3 region has 15 residues. V was clipped by 5 bases and J by 2 bases, with 14 bases between them. CDR3 in DNA: TGTGCCACCAGCCTGAGAGGATCCAACACAGATACGCAGTATTTT. This encodes CATSLRGSNTDTQYF.

This clone was observed a single time. The chain has TRBV4-1 and TRBJ2-7; D ambiguous. Per germline, CDR1 MGHRA and CDR2 YSYEKL. The CDR3 covers 14 residues. V was clipped by 2 bases and J by 2 bases, with 10 bases between them. The CDR3, as DNA: TGCGCCAGCAGCCAACTGGAGTTAACCTACGAGCAGTACTTC. It translates to CASSQLELTYEQYF.

This chain links TRBV28 with TRBJ1-6; D possibly corresponds to TRBD1 (5 bases). The CDR3 covers 18 residues. Germline V gene lookup returns CDR1 MDHEN and CDR2 SYDVKM. Trimming pared 6 bases from V and 0 bases from J, leaving 18 bases between. The CDR3 here is CASRPTVYWSSYNSPLHF. For the CDR3, the DNA is TGTGCCAGCAGGCCGACAGTTTATTGGAGCTCCTATAATTCACCCCTCCACTTT.

Only a few counts were recorded for this clone. The gene calls are TRBV5-1 and TRBJ2-7; 7 positions agree with TRBD2. The CDR3 runs to 11 residues. V gave up 4 bases and J gave up 9 bases; unmatched junction bases: 4. Germline assignment: CDR1 SGHRS and CDR2 YFSETQ. CDR3 in DNA: TGCGCCAGCAGCGGGGACTATAGGCAGTACTTC. It translates to CASSGDYRQYF.

This chain joins TRBV28 and TRBJ1-6, with 8 bases lining up with TRBD1. The CDR3 totals 14 residues. Germline V lookup: CDR1 MDHEN, CDR2 SYDVKM. After removal of 3 bases from V and 7 bases from J, the junction contained 2 bases not matched to a gene. The chain's CDR3 is CASSLDRVNSPLHF. For the CDR3, the DNA is TGTGCCAGCAGTTTGGACAGGGTGAATTCACCCCTCCACTTT.

CDR3 sequence reads: CASSEGGWENEQFF. CDR3 DNA: TGTGCCAGCAGTGAAGGAGGGTGGGAAAATGAGCAGTTCTTC. V gene TRBV25-1 combines with J gene TRBJ2-1; possibly TRBD2 for D (6 bases). Trimming removed 2 bases at V and 7 bases at J, with 12 bases between. Germline V lookup: CDR1 MGHDK, CDR2 SYGVNS. The CDR3 runs 14 residues.

The gene calls are TRBV9 and TRBJ2-1, with TRBD2 identical over 11 bases. The CDR3 contains 15 residues. CDR1 and CDR2 from the germline V gene are SGDLS and YYNGEE. V shed 4 bases and J 9 bases; nucleotides not matched to a gene: 9. CDR3 residues: CASSRTSGGGGEQFF. The CDR3 DNA reads TGTGCCAGCAGCCGCACTAGCGGGGGCGGGGGTGAGCAGTTCTTC.

This clone came up a few times. The V and J genes are TRBV6-1 and TRBJ1-5; D gene uncertain. CDR3 length equals 16 residues. Germline V lookup: CDR1 MNHNS, CDR2 SASEGT. V gave up 3 bases and J gave up 6 bases, with 18 bases separating them. The CDR3 DNA sequence: TGTGCCAGCAGTGAGACCACCGCGGTCGAGAGTCAGCCCCAGCATTTT. Protein product: CASSETTAVESQPQHF.

The sample holds one count of this clone. This chain links TRBV9 with TRBJ1-1; 7 nucleotides agree with TRBD1. The CDR3 has 15 residues. Germline assignment: CDR1 SGDLS and CDR2 YYNGEE. The trim removed 0 bases at V and 3 bases at J, leaving 5 bases unmatched. CDR3 nucleotide sequence: TGTGCCAGCAGCGTAGCCGGGGGACAGCACACTGAAGCTTTCTTT. This gives the protein CASSVAGGQHTEAFF.

The CDR3 DNA follows: TGTGCCAGCAGCGTAGAAGGGGGCAGGAACACTGAAGCTTTCTTT. Translation: CASSVEGGRNTEAFF. The gene calls are TRBV9 and TRBJ1-1, with TRBD1 matching over 7 bases. The CDR3 runs 15 residues. Germline trimming cut 0 bases from V and 1 base from J; bases unmatched to any gene: 3. CDR1 is SGDLS, CDR2 YYNGEE, per germline.

This chain joins TRBV7-2 and TRBJ2-5; D possibly corresponds to TRBD2 (7 bases). Deletions cut 5 bases from V and 6 bases from J, with 16 bases between. This CDR3 has 14 residues. From germline, CDR1 is SGHTA and CDR2 FQGNSA. The CDR3 region is CASSPRSGGQTQYF. Written as DNA, the CDR3 is TGTGCCAGCAGCCCCCGTTCGGGGGGCCAGACCCAGTACTTC.

This clone came up once. This chain uses TRBV12-3 or TRBV12-4 with TRBJ1-5; D gene uncertain. CDR3 length: 12 residues. Trimming shortened V by 6 bases and J by 8 bases, and 11 bases separated the two germline ends. CDR3 loop: CASSPSREPQHF. CDR3 nucleotide sequence: TGTGCCAGCAGCCCCTCCCGTGAGCCCCAGCATTTT.

CDR3 amino acids: CASRSDLGEYEQYF. The DNA for the CDR3 is TGTGCCAGCAGATCCGACTTGGGAGAATACGAGCAGTACTTC. The V gene is TRBV6-5, the J gene TRBJ2-7, with D possibly TRBD2 on 5 matching bases. The CDR3 runs 14 residues. Germline V gene data show CDR1 as MNHEY and CDR2 as SVGAGI. V dropped 6 bases and J dropped 4 bases, with 16 bases sitting between them.

The CDR3 sequence: CASSEAGVFDEKLFF. The DNA of the CDR3 is TGTGCCAGCAGTGAGGCTGGAGTCTTCGATGAAAAACTGTTTTTT. The chain combines TRBV2 with TRBJ1-4; D unclear. The V gene lost 3 bases and the J gene lost 6 bases, with 14 bases spanning the gap. CDR1 is SNHLY and CDR2 is FYNNEI in the germline V gene. The CDR3 sequence is 15 residues long.

In this sample, this clone turned up once. The chain joins TRBV21-1 to TRBJ2-1; the listed D gene, TRBD2, was not tested against the DNA. TRBV21-1 represents a pseudogene. The CDR3 totals 13 residues. The CDR3 DNA is TGTGCCAGCAGCAAAGGGACTAGTTATGAGCAGTTCTTC. Amino acids: CASSKGTSYEQFF.